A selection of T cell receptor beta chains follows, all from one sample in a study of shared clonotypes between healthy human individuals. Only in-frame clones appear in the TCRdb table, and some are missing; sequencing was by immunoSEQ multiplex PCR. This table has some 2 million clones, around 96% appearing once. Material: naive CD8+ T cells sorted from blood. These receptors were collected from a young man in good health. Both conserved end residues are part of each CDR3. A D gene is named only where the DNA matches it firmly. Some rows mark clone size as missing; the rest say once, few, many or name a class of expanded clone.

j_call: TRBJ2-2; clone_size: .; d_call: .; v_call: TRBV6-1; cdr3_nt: TGTGCCAGCAGTGAATTGGGGGGTGGCGGGGAGCTGTTTTTT; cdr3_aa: CASSELGGGGELFF
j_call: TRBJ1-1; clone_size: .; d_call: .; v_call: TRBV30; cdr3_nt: TGTGCCCATGAGGGGAACACTGAAGCTTTCTTT; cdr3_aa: CAHEGNTEAFF
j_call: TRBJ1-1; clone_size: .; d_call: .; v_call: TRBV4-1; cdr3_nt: TGCGCCAGCAGCCAAGAGAGCAATGAAGCTTTCTTT; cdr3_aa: CASSQESNEAFF
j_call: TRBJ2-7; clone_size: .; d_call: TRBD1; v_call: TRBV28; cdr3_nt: TGTGCCAGCAGTTCCCGGGACAGGGTCTACGAGCAGTACTTC; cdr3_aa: CASSSRDRVYEQYF
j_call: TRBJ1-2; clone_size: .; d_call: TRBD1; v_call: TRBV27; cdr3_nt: TGTGCCAGCAGTGGGACAGGGCGCGGCTACACCTTC; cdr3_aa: CASSGTGRGYTF
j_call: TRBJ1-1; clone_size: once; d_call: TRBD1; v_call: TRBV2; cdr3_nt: TGTGCCAGCAGCGACCGACAGGGGACCACTGAAGCTTTCTTT; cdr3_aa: CASSDRQGTTEAFF
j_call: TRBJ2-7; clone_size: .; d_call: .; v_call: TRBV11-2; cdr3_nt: TGTGCCAGCAGCTTAGGGGGGACCTACTACGAGCAGTACTTC; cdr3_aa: CASSLGGTYYEQYF
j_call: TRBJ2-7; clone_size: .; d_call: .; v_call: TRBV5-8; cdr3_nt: TGTGCCAGCAGCCTATATGTCCCTGGCGGGGCCTACGAGCAGTACTTC; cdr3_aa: CASSLYVPGGAYEQYF
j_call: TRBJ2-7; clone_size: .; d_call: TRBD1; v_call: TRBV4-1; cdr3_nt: TGCGCCAGCAGCCAAAAAGCGGGCGAGACAGGGGACTACGAGCAGTACTTC; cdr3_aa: CASSQKAGETGDYEQYF
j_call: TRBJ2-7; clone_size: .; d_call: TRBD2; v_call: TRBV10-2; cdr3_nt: TGCGCCAGCAGTGAAGGACTAGCAACCTACGAGCAGTACTTC; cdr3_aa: CASSEGLATYEQYF
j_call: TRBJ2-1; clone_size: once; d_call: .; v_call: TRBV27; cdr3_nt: TGTGCCAGCAGTGGGGGGTCGTCGGGTAATGAGCAGTTCTTC; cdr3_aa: CASSGGSSGNEQFF
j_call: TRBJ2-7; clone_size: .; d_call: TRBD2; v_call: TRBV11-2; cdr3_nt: TGTGCCAGCAGCTTAGGTAGCGGGACGGGTGAGCAGTACTTC; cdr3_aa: CASSLGSGTGEQYF
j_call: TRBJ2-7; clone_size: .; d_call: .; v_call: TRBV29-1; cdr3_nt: TGCAGCGTAACCGGGAGCTTCAGCTCCTACGAGCAGTACTTC; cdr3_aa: CSVTGSFSSYEQYF
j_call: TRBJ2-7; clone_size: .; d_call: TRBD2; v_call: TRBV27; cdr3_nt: TGTGCCAGCAGTTTATGGGCGGGCCTAGCGGGAGTTTACGAGCAGTACTTC; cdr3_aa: CASSLWAGLAGVYEQYF
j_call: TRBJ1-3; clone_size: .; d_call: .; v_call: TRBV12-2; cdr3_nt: TGTGCAAGTCGCTTAGCTCCCCCGGGTCCTACACGGGACCCCATATATTTT; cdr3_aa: CASRLAPPGPTRDPIYF
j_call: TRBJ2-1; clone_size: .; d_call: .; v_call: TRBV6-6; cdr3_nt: TGTGCCAGCAGTTACACTGGGGAATCCTACAATGAGCAGTTCTTC; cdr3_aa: CASSYTGESYNEQFF
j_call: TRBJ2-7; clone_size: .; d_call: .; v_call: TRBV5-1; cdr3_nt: TGCGCCAGCAGCTTCGGCGAGGGCGAGCAGTACTTC; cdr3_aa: CASSFGEGEQYF
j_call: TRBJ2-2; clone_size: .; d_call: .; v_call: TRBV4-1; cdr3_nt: TGCGCCAGCAGCCAAGATAGTATTAAGGGTTCGTGGGTAGCCGGGGAGCTGTTTTTT; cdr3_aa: CASSQDSIKGSWVAGELFF
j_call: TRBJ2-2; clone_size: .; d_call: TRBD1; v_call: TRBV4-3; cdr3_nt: TGCGCCAGCAGCCACGGACAGGGTGACACCGGGGAGCTGTTTTTT; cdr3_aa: CASSHGQGDTGELFF